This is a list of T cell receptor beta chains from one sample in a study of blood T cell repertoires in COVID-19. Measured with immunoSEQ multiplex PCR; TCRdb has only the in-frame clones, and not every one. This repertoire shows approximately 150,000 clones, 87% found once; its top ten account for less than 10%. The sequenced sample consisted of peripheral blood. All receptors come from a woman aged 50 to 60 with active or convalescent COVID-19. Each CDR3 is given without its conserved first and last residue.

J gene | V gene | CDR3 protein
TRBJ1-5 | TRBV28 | ASSSGQGLYNQPQH
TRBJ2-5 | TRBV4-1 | ASSQVPGFLQETQY
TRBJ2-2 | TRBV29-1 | SASRTSGTGELF
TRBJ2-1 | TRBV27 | ASSLRFLTSGRSNEQF
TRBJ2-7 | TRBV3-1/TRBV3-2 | ASASGLTYEQY
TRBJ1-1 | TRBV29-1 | SVATGFMGTEAF
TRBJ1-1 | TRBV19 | ASTPRRGDSGRTEAF
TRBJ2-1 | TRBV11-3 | ASSREGTRGDNEQF
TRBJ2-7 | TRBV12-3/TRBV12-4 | ASSLRGVEQY
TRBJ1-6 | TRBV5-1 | ASSSTGTDSPLH
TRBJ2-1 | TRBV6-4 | ASRGGRDTNYNEQF
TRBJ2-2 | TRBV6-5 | ASSYGVGGTGELF
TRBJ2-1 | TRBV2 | ASSEGPNGVRF
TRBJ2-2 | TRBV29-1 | SVRGQGNGELF
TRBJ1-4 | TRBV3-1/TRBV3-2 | ASSPRRTRRGDVEKLF
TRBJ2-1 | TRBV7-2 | ASSPRTGNNEQF
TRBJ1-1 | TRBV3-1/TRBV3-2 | ASSQVSSEAF
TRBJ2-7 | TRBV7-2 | ASRLGAASGAYEQY
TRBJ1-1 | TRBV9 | ASSNQPGTEAF
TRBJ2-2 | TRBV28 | ASSSLTGELF
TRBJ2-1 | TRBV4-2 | ASSLGLAGSSYNEQF
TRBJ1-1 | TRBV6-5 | ASSSGTANTEAF
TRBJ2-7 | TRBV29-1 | SVVPGQYYEQY
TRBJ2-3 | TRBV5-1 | ASSFGAGGSDTQY
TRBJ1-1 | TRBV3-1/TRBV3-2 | ASSPSDRVGTEAF
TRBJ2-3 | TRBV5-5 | ASSLGLAGGFGTDTQY
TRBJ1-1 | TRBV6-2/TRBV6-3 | ASSPQGASEVGTEAF
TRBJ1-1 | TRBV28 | ASSLGPNTEAF
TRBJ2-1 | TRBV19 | ASTIRSGQGYEQF
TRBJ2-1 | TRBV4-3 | ASGYSGRAEYNEQF
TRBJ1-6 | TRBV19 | ASSINGVNSPLH
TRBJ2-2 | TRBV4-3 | ASSQVSGAGELF
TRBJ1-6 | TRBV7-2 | ASSLALGRLNSPLH
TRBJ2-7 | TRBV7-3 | ASSPLGGLGGEQY
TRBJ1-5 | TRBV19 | ASNTGQGSGQPQH